These T cell receptor beta chains were read from a single sample in a study of patients and donors after allogeneic stem cell transplantation. TCRdb reprocessed the RT-PCR reads via MiXCR and lists one record per CDR3 protein. The data show some 200,000 distinct CDR3 sequences, with 40% to 45% seen just once and around 35% held by the top ten. The sequenced sample consisted of blood, either unsorted or a sorted T cell fraction (not recorded which). The receptors here all came from a human donor who was either an allogeneic HSCT recipient or a stem cell or donor lymphocyte infusion donor (not recorded which). It is not recorded whose cells these are; they may come from a transplant donor. The CDR3 runs from the conserved cysteine through the conserved F or W. The D gene is left open where the match is weak. Clone size, where shown, is once, few, many, or a class for clones that have expanded.

size	V	J	D	DNA	CDR3
.	TRBV21-1	TRBJ2-3	.	TGTGCCAGCAGCTCTCTGCAGCGGGACACAGATACGCAGTATTTT	CASSSLQRDTDTQYF
.	TRBV10-3	TRBJ1-5	.	TGTGCCATCAGTCCGGCTGGGGGCAGGGGCAATCAGCCCCAGCATTTT	CAISPAGGRGNQPQHF
.	TRBV6-2/TRBV6-3	TRBJ1-2	.	TGTGCCAGCAGTGAGACCGGAGCTAACTATGGCTACACCTTC	CASSETGANYGYTF
few	TRBV5-5	TRBJ2-2	TRBD2	TGTGCCAGCAGCTCGCGAGGGACTAGCGGCCCTACCGGGGAGCTGTTTTTT	CASSSRGTSGPTGELFF
many	TRBV4-3	TRBJ1-3	.	TGCGCCAGCAGCCAAGATGCTTATCCCGACTCTGGAAACACCATATATTTT	CASSQDAYPDSGNTIYF
.	TRBV12-3/TRBV12-4	TRBJ2-1	.	TGTGCCAGCACCCTGAGGCTTCCTCTCTCCTACAATGAGCAGTTCTTC	CASTLRLPLSYNEQFF
.	TRBV20-1	TRBJ2-7	.	TGCAGTGCCACTCGACCTGGCTACGAGCAGTACTTC	CSATRPGYEQYF
few	TRBV20-1	TRBJ1-1	.	TGCAGTGCTAGAATCGATCCGGGACCCCTTTCCTCCACTGAAGCTTTCTTT	CSARIDPGPLSSTEAFF
.	TRBV7-6	TRBJ2-2	.	TGTGCCAGCAGCTTAGCTAGAGAGAACACCGGGGAGCTGTTTTTT	CASSLARENTGELFF
.	TRBV12-3/TRBV12-4	TRBJ1-6	.	TGTGCCAGCAGTTTACTTGGGGAGAGGGTTTATAATTCACCCCTCCACTTT	CASSLLGERVYNSPLHF
.	TRBV29-1	TRBJ1-1	.	TGCAGCGTCTTGGCAAGCATGAACACTGAAGCTTTCTTT	CSVLASMNTEAFF
.	TRBV4-2	TRBJ2-2	.	TGTGCCAGCAGCCAAGCGGCTAGCCCAGCGAACACCGGGGAGCTGTTTTTT	CASSQAASPANTGELFF
.	TRBV6-2/TRBV6-3	TRBJ2-7	.	TGTGCCAGCAGTTACTTTCTTCCATACGAGCAGTACTTC	CASSYFLPYEQYF
.	TRBV12-3/TRBV12-4	TRBJ1-1	.	TGTGCCAGCAGTTTGAGGCTTGAAGCTTTCTTT	CASSLRLEAFF
.	TRBV19	TRBJ2-7	.	TGTGCCAGTGGGGAAAATTCCAACGAGCAGTACTTC	CASGENSNEQYF
few	TRBV12-3/TRBV12-4	TRBJ2-1	TRBD2	TGTGCCAGCAGTCTCATTAGCGGGAGTCCCTACAATGAGCAGTTCTTC	CASSLISGSPYNEQFF
.	TRBV7-2	TRBJ1-5	.	TGTGCCAGCAGCTTAGTCGGGGGGGGATATCAGCCCCAGCATTTT	CASSLVGGGYQPQHF
.	TRBV29-1	TRBJ1-1	TRBD1	TGCAGCGCCAGGGGGGCCGGACAGGGTGCTCTTAACACTGAAGCTTTCTTT	CSARGAGQGALNTEAFF
.	TRBV7-2	TRBJ1-5	.	TGTGCCAGCAGCTTATATGATGGGAGCAATCAGCCCCAGCATTTT	CASSLYDGSNQPQHF
once	TRBV5-1	TRBJ1-2	.	TGCGCCAGCAGCCAAAGGCCAGGGACCTCCTTAAACTATGGCTACACCTTC	CASSQRPGTSLNYGYTF